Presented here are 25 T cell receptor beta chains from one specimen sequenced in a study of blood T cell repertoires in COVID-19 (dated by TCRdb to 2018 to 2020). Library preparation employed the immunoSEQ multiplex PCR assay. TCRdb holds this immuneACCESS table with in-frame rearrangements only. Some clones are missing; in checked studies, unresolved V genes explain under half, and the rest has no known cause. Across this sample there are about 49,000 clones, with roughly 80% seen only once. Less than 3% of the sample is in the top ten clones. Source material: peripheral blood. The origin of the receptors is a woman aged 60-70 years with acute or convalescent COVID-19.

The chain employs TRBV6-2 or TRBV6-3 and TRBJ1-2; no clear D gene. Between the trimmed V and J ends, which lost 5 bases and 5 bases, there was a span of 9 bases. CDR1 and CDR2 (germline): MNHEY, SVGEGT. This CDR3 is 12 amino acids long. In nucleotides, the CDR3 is TGTGCCAGCAGTCCCGCGGGGTATGGCTACACCTTC. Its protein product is CASSPAGYGYTF.

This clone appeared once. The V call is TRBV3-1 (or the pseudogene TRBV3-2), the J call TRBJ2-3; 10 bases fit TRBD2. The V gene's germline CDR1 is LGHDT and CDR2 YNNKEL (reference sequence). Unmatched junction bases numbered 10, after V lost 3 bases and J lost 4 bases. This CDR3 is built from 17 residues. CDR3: CASSHLLRSGRADTQYF. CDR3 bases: TGTGCCAGCAGCCACCTCCTCAGGAGCGGGAGGGCAGATACGCAGTATTTT.

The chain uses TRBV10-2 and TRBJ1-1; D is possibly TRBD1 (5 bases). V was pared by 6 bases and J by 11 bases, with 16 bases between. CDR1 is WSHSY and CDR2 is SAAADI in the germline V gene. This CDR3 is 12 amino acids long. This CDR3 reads CASSPRGTRAFF. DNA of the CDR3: TGCGCCAGCAGCCCACGTGGGACTCGGGCTTTCTTT.

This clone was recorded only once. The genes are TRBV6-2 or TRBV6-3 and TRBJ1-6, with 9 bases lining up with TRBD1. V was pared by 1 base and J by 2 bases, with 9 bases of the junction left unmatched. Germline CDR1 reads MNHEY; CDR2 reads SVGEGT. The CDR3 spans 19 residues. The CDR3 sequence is CASSYYRGLRSPYNSPLHF. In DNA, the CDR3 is TGTGCCAGCAGTTACTACAGGGGGCTAAGGAGTCCCTATAATTCACCCCTCCACTTT.

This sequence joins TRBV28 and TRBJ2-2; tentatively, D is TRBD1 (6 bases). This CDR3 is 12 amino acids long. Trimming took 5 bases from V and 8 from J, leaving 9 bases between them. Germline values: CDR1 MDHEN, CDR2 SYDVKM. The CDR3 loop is CASSQGQGELFF. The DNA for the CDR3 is TGTGCCAGCAGTCAAGGACAGGGGGAGCTGTTTTTT.

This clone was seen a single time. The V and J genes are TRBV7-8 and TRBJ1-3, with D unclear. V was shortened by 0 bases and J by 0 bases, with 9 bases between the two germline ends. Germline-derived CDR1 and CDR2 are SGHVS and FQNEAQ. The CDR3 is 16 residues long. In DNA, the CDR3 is TGTGCCAGCAGCTTAGCGGGGAGTACCTCTGGAAACACCATATATTTT. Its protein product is CASSLAGSTSGNTIYF. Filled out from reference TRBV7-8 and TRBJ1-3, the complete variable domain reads GAGVSQSPRYKVAKRGQDVALRCDPISGHVSLFWYQQALGQGPEFLTYFQNEAQLDKSGLPSDRFFAERPEGSVSTLKIQRTQQEDSAVYLCASSLAGSTSGNTIYFGEGSWLTVV.

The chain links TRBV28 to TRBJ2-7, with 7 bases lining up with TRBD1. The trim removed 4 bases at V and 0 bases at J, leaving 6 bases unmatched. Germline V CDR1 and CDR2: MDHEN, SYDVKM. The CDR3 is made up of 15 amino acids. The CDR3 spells CASSSTSGGSYEQYF. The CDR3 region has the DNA TGTGCCAGCAGTTCGACCTCAGGGGGCTCCTACGAGCAGTACTTC.

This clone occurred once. CDR3 sequence reads: CASSRLGGGQYEQYF. CDR3 bases: TGTGCCAGCAGTAGGTTGGGGGGGGGCCAGTACGAGCAGTACTTC. The chain combines TRBV27 with TRBJ2-7; maybe TRBD2 (7 bases). V was pared by 5 bases and J by 4 bases, with 18 bases between. CDR3 length: 15 amino acids. The V gene's germline CDR1 is MNHEY and CDR2 SMNVEV (reference sequence).

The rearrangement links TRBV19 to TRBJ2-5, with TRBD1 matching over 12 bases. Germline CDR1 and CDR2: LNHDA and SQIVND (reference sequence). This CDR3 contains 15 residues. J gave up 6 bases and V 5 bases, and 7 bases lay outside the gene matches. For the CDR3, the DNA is TGTGCCAGTAGTCCTGGGACAGGGGGCTTGAAGACCCAGTACTTC. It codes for CASSPGTGGLKTQYF.

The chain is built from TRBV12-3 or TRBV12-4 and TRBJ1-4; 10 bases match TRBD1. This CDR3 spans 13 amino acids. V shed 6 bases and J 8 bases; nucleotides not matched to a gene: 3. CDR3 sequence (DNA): TGTGCCAGCAGGGGACAGGGGAACGAAAAACTGTTTTTT. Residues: CASRGQGNEKLFF.

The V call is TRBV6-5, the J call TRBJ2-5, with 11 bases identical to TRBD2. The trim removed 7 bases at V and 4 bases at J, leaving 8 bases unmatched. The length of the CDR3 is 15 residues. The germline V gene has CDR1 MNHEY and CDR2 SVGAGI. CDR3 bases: TGTGCCAGCACGTGGACTAGCGGGTTGGGAGAGACCCAGTACTTC. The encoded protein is CASTWTSGLGETQYF.

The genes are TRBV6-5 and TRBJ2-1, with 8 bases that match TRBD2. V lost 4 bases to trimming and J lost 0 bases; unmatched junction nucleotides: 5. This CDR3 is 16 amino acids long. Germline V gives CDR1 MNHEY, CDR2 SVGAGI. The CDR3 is CASSSALAGSYNEQFF. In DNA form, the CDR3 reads TGTGCCAGCAGTTCCGCCCTAGCGGGCTCCTACAATGAGCAGTTCTTC.

The CDR3 here is CASTPGGYTGELFF. Here the CDR3 DNA reads TGTGCCAGCACTCCTGGAGGCTACACCGGGGAGCTGTTTTTT. This sequence joins TRBV2 and TRBJ2-2, with D perhaps TRBD2 (5 bases). The CDR3 consists of 14 residues. Germline values: CDR1 SNHLY, CDR2 FYNNEI. The ends were cut back, 7 bases at V and 3 bases at J, with 12 bases in the middle.

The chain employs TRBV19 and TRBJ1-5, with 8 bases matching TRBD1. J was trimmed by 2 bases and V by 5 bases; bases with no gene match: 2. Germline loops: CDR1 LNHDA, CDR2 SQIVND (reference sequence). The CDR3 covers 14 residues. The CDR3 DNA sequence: TGTGCCAGTAGTTTGACAGGGGGCAATCAGCCCCAGCATTTT. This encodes CASSLTGGNQPQHF.

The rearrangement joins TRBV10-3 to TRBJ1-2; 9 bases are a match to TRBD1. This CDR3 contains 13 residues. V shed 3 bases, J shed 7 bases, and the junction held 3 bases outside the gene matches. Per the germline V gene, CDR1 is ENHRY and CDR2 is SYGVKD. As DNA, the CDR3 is TGTGCCATCAGTGACACAGGGGGCTCTGGCTACACCTTC. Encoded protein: CAISDTGGSGYTF.

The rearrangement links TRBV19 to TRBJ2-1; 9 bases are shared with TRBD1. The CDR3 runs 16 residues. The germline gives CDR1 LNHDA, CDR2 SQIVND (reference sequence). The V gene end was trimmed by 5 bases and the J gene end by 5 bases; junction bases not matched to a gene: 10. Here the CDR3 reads CASSPQRGTGNNEQFF. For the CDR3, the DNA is TGTGCCAGTAGTCCCCAACGCGGGACAGGGAACAATGAGCAGTTCTTC.

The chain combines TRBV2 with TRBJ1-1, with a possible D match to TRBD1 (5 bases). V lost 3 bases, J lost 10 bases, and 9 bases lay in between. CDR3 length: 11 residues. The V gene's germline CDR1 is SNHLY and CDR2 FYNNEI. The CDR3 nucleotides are TGTGCCAGCAGTGAGGGACTCGGAGCTTTCTTT. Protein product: CASSEGLGAFF.

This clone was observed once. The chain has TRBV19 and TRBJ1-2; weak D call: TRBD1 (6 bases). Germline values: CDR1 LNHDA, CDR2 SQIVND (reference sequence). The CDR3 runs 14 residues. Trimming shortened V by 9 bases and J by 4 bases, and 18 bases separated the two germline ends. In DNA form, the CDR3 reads TGTGCCAGCCAGTTTTACGGGACATCCTATGGCTACACCTTC. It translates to CASQFYGTSYGYTF. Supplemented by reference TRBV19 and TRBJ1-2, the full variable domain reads DGGITQSPKYLFRKEGQNVTLSCEQNLNHDAMYWYRQDPGQGLRLIYYSQIVNDFQKGDIAEGYSVSREKKESFPLTVTSAQKNPTAFYLCASQFYGTSYGYTFGSGTRLTVV.

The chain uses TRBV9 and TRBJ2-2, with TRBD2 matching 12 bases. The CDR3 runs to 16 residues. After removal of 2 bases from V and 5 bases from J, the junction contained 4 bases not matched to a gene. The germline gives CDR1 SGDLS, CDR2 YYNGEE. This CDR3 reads CASSVTSGRRTGELFF. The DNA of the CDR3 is TGTGCCAGCAGCGTGACTAGCGGGAGAAGGACCGGGGAGCTGTTTTTT.

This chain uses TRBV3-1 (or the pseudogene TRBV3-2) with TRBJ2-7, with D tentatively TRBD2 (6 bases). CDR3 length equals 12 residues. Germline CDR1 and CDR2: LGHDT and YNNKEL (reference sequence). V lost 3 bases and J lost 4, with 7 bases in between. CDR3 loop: CASSHGGYEQYF. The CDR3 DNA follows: TGTGCCAGCAGCCATGGGGGGTACGAGCAGTACTTC.

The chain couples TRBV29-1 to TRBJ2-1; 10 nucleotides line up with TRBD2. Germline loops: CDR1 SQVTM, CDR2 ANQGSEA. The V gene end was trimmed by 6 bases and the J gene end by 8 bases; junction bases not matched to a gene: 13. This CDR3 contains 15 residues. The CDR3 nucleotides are TGCAGCGTAGGCCTAGCGGGAGTGCGTTCGGATGAGCAGTTCTTC. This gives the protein CSVGLAGVRSDEQFF.

CDR3 nucleotides: TGTGCCAGCAGCTCCAGGGGATCGGCCACAGATACGCAGTATTTT. This translates into CASSSRGSATDTQYF. The chain employs TRBV6-5 and TRBJ2-3; a possible D gene is TRBD1 (6 bases). The CDR3 is made up of 15 amino acids. Germline V gene lookup returns CDR1 MNHEY and CDR2 SVGAGI. Trimming stripped 6 bases from V and 2 bases from J, with 15 bases between.

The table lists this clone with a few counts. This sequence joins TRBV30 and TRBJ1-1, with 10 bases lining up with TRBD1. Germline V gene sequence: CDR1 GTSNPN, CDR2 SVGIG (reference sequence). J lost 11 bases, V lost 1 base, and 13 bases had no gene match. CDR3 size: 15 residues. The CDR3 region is CAWSATTGGTLRAFF. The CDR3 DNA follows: TGTGCCTGGAGTGCAACGACAGGGGGCACGCTTCGTGCTTTCTTT. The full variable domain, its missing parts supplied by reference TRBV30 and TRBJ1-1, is SQTIHQWPATLVQPVGSPLSLECTVEGTSNPNLYWYRQAAGRGLQLLFYSVGIGQISSEVPQNLSASRPQDRQFILSSKKLLLSDSGFYLCAWSATTGGTLRAFFGQGTRLTVV.

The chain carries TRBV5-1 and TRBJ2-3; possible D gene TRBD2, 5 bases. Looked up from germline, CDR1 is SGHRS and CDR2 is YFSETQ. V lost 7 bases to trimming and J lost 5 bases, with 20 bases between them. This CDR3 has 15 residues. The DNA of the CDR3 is TGCGCCAGCCAGAGTGTGGCAGGCGGAGGAGATACGCAGTATTTT. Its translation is CASQSVAGGGDTQYF. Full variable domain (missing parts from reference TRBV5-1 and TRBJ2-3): KAGVTQTPRYLIKTRGQQVTLSCSPISGHRSVSWYQQTPGQGLQFLFEYFSETQRNKGNFPGRFSGRQFSNSRSEMNVSTLELGDSALYLCASQSVAGGGDTQYFGPGTRLTVL.

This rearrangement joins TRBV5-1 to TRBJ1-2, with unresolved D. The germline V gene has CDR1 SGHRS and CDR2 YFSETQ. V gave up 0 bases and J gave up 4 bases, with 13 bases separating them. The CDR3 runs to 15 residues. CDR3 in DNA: TGCGCCAGCAGCTTGGATCCTACGTTACCCTATGGCTACACCTTC. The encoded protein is CASSLDPTLPYGYTF.